The present T cell receptor beta chain was sequenced within a study of cytomegalovirus exposure and HLA in healthy donors. The study, taken as a whole, reports: Association with HLA alleles at 0.05 false discovery rate was found for 16,951 TCR beta sequences in a later analysis.

Of note for this clone: Antigen unknown.

The germline CDR1 and CDR2 sequences are LGHNT and FRNRAP. The CDR3 runs to 14 residues. The junction had 4 bases not matched to a gene; V was cut back by 3 bases and J by 5 bases. The PCR made use of 60 Vbeta and 13 Jbeta primers. Sequenced by immunoSEQ multiplex PCR; TCRdb stores in-frame clones only, minus some. This sample yields fewer than 70,000 clones, of which approximately 70% are seen a single time; around 15% belongs to the top ten. The sample comprised PBMCs. This chain joins TRBV12-5 and TRBJ1-3; 7 bases line up with TRBD1. The sequence was collected from a male donor in good health and CMV-seropositive. This CDR3 is CASGFETGRNTIYF. The CDR3 region has the DNA TGTGCTAGTGGTTTTGAGACAGGGAGAAACACCATATATTTT.